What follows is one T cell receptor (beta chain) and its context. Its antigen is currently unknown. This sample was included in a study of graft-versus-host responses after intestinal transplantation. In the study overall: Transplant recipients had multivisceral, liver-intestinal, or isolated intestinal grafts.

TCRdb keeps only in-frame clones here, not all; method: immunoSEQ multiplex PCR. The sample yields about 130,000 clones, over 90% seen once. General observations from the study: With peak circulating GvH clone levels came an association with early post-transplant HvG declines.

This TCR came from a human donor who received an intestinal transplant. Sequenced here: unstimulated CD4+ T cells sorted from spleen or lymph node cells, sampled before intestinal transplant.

The CDR3 reads CASSLDRFNTEAFF. Here the CDR3 DNA reads TGTGCCAGCAGCCTTGACAGATTTAACACTGAAGCTTTCTTT. The V and J genes are TRBV5-6 and TRBJ1-1; perhaps TRBD1 as D (5 bases). CDR1 is SGHDT and CDR2 is YYEEEE in the germline V gene. V lost 4 bases and J 2 bases, leaving 12 bases between the germline ends. The CDR3 loop spans 14 amino acids.